The rows below give T cell receptor beta chains drawn from one sample of a study of T cell repertoires in cytomegalovirus infection. Each CDR3 protein is one row after TCRdb ran MiXCR on the reads. This table has roughly 760,000 distinct CDR3 sequences, approximately 40% appearing once. The sequencing sample was made of PBMCs. These receptors were taken from a human donor in good health (CMV status not recorded). Some clones in this sample may be carry-over from other donors' samples. Both conserved end residues are part of each CDR3. D genes are given only for firm matches. Clone size is shown for a subset of rows, as once, few, many or a class of expanded clone.

v_call	j_call	clone_size	d_call	cdr3_aa	cdr3_nt
TRBV7-9	TRBJ1-2	NA	TRBD1	CASSKTGDRVYGYTF	TGTGCCAGCAGCAAGACAGGGGATCGGGTCTATGGCTACACCTTC
TRBV7-9	TRBJ2-3	many	NA	CASSPKSADTQYF	TGTGCCAGCAGCCCTAAATCGGCAGATACGCAGTATTTT
TRBV19	TRBJ2-4	NA	TRBD2	CASKELAGAGNIQYF	TGTGCCAGTAAGGAACTAGCGGGAGCCGGAAACATTCAGTACTTC
TRBV11-3	TRBJ2-2	NA	NA	CASSLDGYSSNTGELFF	TGTGCCAGCAGCTTAGACGGGTACAGTAGCAACACCGGGGAGCTGTTTTTT
TRBV7-2	TRBJ2-5	NA	NA	CASRLGGGGQETQYF	TGTGCCAGCAGATTAGGAGGGGGGGGCCAAGAGACCCAGTACTTC
TRBV6-1	TRBJ1-1	few	TRBD1	CASSPHRQGNTEAFF	TGTGCCAGCAGTCCCCACCGACAGGGAAACACTGAAGCTTTCTTT
TRBV7-2	TRBJ2-7	many	NA	CASSLALPYEQYF	TGTGCCAGCAGCTTAGCTCTGCCCTACGAGCAGTACTTC
TRBV7-9	TRBJ2-2	few	NA	CASSLWMTGELFF	TGTGCCAGCAGCTTATGGATGACCGGGGAGCTGTTTTTT
TRBV5-3	TRBJ2-1	NA	NA	CASSEGTTSSYNEQFF	TGTGCCAGCAGCGAGGGGACAACGAGCTCCTACAATGAGCAGTTCTTC
TRBV7-8	TRBJ1-2	few	NA	CASSPGYDVVDYGYTF	TGTGCCAGCAGCCCAGGGTATGACGTCGTTGACTATGGCTACACCTTC
TRBV19	TRBJ2-5	few	NA	CASSITGTTETQYF	TGTGCCAGTAGTATCACAGGGACTACGGAGACCCAGTACTTC
TRBV6-5	TRBJ2-2	NA	NA	CASSSLSSAGELFF	TGTGCCAGCAGTTCACTATCAAGTGCCGGGGAGCTGTTTTTT
TRBV7-9	TRBJ1-5	few	NA	CASSLAAGIGNQPQHF	TGTGCCAGCAGCTTAGCCGCCGGGATTGGCAATCAGCCCCAGCATTTT
TRBV6-1	TRBJ2-6	few	TRBD2	CASSEAGLAGGGANVLTF	TGTGCCAGCAGTGAAGCCGGACTAGCGGGAGGAGGGGCCAACGTCCTGACTTTC
TRBV10-3	TRBJ2-3	NA	NA	CAARARGAETDTQYF	TGTGCCGCCCGGGCCCGAGGGGCGGAGACAGATACGCAGTATTTT
TRBV19	TRBJ1-6	NA	NA	CASSVGPGRNSPLHF	TGTGCCAGTAGTGTTGGACCGGGACGAAATTCACCCCTCCACTTT
TRBV14	TRBJ2-5	NA	TRBD2	CASSLGRAETHYF	TGTGCCAGCAGCCTAGGGAGGGCAGAGACCCATTACTTT
TRBV2	TRBJ1-1	few	TRBD1	CASNRQGFLTEAFF	TGTGCCAGCAATCGACAGGGGTTTTTAACTGAAGCTTTCTTT
TRBV6-1	TRBJ1-2	NA	NA	CASSEAQAYGYTF	TGTGCCAGCAGTGAAGCGCAGGCGTATGGCTACACCTTC
TRBV28	TRBJ1-6	few	NA	CASSLQENYNSPLHF	TGTGCCAGCAGTTTACAGGAAAATTATAATTCACCCCTCCACTTT
TRBV28	TRBJ2-1	NA	TRBD2	CASSFLVKTSGRRLDEQFF	TGTGCCAGCAGTTTTTTAGTGAAGACTAGCGGGAGAAGGTTGGATGAGCAGTTCTTC
TRBV7-2	TRBJ2-5	many	TRBD2	CASSQTPGSGITQYF	TGTGCCAGCAGCCAAACCCCGGGTAGCGGGATAACCCAGTACTTC
TRBV28	TRBJ2-1	NA	TRBD2	CASRSTSVGYNEQFF	TGTGCCAGCAGATCAACTAGCGTCGGCTACAATGAGCAGTTCTTC
TRBV7-6	TRBJ2-7	many	NA	CASSLALGESPINEQYF	TGTGCCAGCAGCTTAGCGCTCGGCGAAAGCCCCATCAACGAGCAGTACTTC
TRBV29-1	TRBJ2-1	NA	NA	CSDGILRGNEQFF	TGCAGCGATGGGATCCTTAGGGGCAATGAGCAGTTCTTC
TRBV12-3/TRBV12-4	TRBJ2-7	NA	NA	CASSLNIGEGVKREQYF	TGTGCCAGCAGTTTAAACATCGGGGAAGGGGTCAAGAGGGAGCAGTACTTC
TRBV27	TRBJ2-7	few	NA	CASSLSPLGEQYF	TGTGCCAGCAGTTTATCGCCCCTGGGCGAGCAGTACTTC
TRBV18	TRBJ2-3	NA	NA	CASSLIRSTIYTQYF	TGTGCCAGCTCACTAATCCGATCTACTATCTATACGCAGTATTTT
TRBV7-9	TRBJ2-5	NA	NA	CASSLFRAPQETQYF	TGTGCCAGCAGCCTCTTCAGGGCGCCCCAAGAGACCCAGTACTTC
TRBV10-3	TRBJ2-4	NA	TRBD1	CAISWDRVNIQYF	TGTGCCATCAGCTGGGACAGGGTAAACATTCAGTACTTC
TRBV20-1	TRBJ2-1	NA	TRBD2	CSASGGNNEQFF	TGCAGTGCTAGCGGGGGGAACAATGAGCAGTTCTTC
TRBV30	TRBJ2-5	NA	NA	CAWKIQGQETQYF	TGTGCCTGGAAAATCCAGGGTCAAGAGACCCAGTACTTC
TRBV2	TRBJ2-7	once	NA	CASSRRDIRSEQYF	TGTGCCAGCAGTCGCCGGGACATTAGGTCCGAGCAGTACTTC
TRBV12-3/TRBV12-4	TRBJ1-2	NA	NA	CASSFYGQADGYTF	TGTGCCAGCAGTTTCTACGGACAAGCCGATGGCTACACCTTC
TRBV4-1	TRBJ1-2	few	NA	CASSQGIDGYTF	TGCGCCAGCAGCCAAGGGATTGATGGCTACACCTTC
TRBV4-1	TRBJ2-7	few	NA	CASSLGGEGTYEQYF	TGCGCCAGCAGCCTAGGCGGGGAAGGGACCTACGAGCAGTACTTC
TRBV6-8	TRBJ1-5	NA	NA	CASRQGLGQPQHF	TGTGCCAGCAGGCAGGGTTTAGGTCAGCCCCAGCATTTT
TRBV27	TRBJ2-1	NA	NA	CASSFLAGTVVYNEQFF	TGTGCCAGCAGTTTTCTTGCGGGCACAGTTGTCTACAATGAGCAGTTCTTC
TRBV9	TRBJ2-1	NA	TRBD2	CASSVVSGTTWNEQFF	TGTGCCAGCAGCGTAGTTAGCGGGACGACGTGGAATGAGCAGTTCTTC
TRBV12-3/TRBV12-4	TRBJ2-7	few	NA	CASSLTMPPNEQYF	TGTGCCAGCAGTTTAACCATGCCCCCCAACGAGCAGTACTTC
TRBV9	TRBJ1-1	NA	NA	CASSPHPQGGTEAFF	TGTGCCAGCAGCCCTCACCCCCAGGGCGGGACTGAAGCTTTCTTT
TRBV18	TRBJ2-3	NA	TRBD2	CASSPPPELASYPDTQYF	TGTGCCAGCTCACCCCCACCCGAACTAGCGTCATATCCAGATACGCAGTATTTT
TRBV12-3/TRBV12-4	TRBJ2-2	once	TRBD2	CASRRTSGTTGELFF	TGTGCCAGCAGGAGGACTAGCGGGACCACCGGGGAGCTGTTTTTT
TRBV6-5	TRBJ1-2	NA	NA	CASLADYGYTF	TGTGCCAGCCTCGCAGACTATGGCTACACCTTC
TRBV28	TRBJ2-3	few	TRBD1	CASSFPTRTGTIIYTDTQYF	TGTGCCAGCAGTTTCCCTACCCGGACAGGGACCATAATTTACACAGATACGCAGTATTTT
TRBV7-9	TRBJ2-2	few	TRBD2	CASSAQPGGGITGELFF	TGTGCCAGCAGCGCACAACCCGGCGGGGGGATAACCGGGGAGCTGTTTTTT
TRBV12-3/TRBV12-4	TRBJ1-1	many	NA	CASSLGGTTEAFF	TGTGCCAGCAGTTTAGGGGGGACCACTGAAGCTTTCTTT
TRBV20-1	TRBJ2-5	few	TRBD1	CSARSDREETQYF	TGCAGTGCTAGATCCGACAGGGAAGAGACCCAGTACTTC
TRBV7-6	TRBJ2-3	NA	NA	CASSLSTRASTDAQYF	TGTGCCAGCAGCTTATCCACCAGGGCCTCCACAGATGCGCAGTATTTT
TRBV12-3/TRBV12-4	TRBJ2-3	NA	TRBD2	CASSSLTGTSGPEITSTDTQYF	TGTGCCAGCAGTTCCTTGACGGGGACTAGCGGGCCAGAGATAACTAGCACAGATACGCAGTATTTT
TRBV6-5	TRBJ1-1	NA	NA	CASSYGQREAFF	TGTGCCAGCAGTTACGGCCAGAGGGAAGCTTTCTTT
TRBV5-6	TRBJ1-6	few	NA	CASSWADLGGDSPLHF	TGTGCCAGCAGCTGGGCGGACCTGGGAGGTGACTCACCCCTCCACTTT
TRBV28	TRBJ1-2	NA	NA	CASRYLGPNYGYTF	TGTGCCAGCAGGTATCTCGGCCCTAACTATGGCTACACCTTC
TRBV4-1	TRBJ1-5	few	NA	CASSPRLASQPQHF	TGCGCCAGCAGCCCAAGGTTGGCGTCCCAGCCCCAGCATTTT
TRBV19	TRBJ1-1	once	NA	CASSILVGGTEAFF	TGTGCCAGTAGTATATTGGTCGGGGGCACTGAAGCTTTCTTT
TRBV20-1	TRBJ2-5	NA	TRBD2	CSARGLAGHQETQYF	TGCAGTGCTAGGGGACTAGCGGGGCACCAAGAGACCCAGTACTTC
TRBV28	TRBJ2-1	NA	NA	CASSFERTIYNEQFF	TGTGCCAGCAGTTTCGAGAGGACCATCTACAATGAGCAGTTCTTC
TRBV7-2	TRBJ2-7	few	TRBD1	CASSLVGTGITYEQYF	TGTGCCAGCAGCTTAGTTGGGACAGGGATAACCTACGAGCAGTACTTC
TRBV28	TRBJ1-5	few	NA	CASSFQGPSPNQPQHF	TGTGCCAGCAGTTTCCAGGGCCCGTCCCCAAATCAGCCCCAGCATTTT
TRBV11-2	TRBJ2-3	NA	NA	CASRGGGPDTQYF	TGTGCCAGCAGGGGAGGGGGGCCAGATACGCAGTATTTT